In this sample, the clone carrying this TCR beta chain turned up once. The data were obtained in a study of blood T cell repertoires in COVID-19. In the authors' methods: How many nucleated cells were present was estimated from reference gene primer amplification. Some clones are missing from TCRdb's copy, which holds only in-frame ones; the method was immunoSEQ multiplex PCR. V and J calls and clone size are those listed in that table; D and trimming were worked out from the DNA. The sample carries 270,000 or so clones, 86% recorded once. CDR1 SGHRS and CDR2 YFSETQ come from the germline V gene. With 0 bases clipped from V and 0 bases from J, the junction kept 13 bases outside the gene matches. This CDR3 region has 20 residues. Seattle patients were enrolled while actively infected and followed longitudinally.

This chain links TRBV5-1 with TRBJ1-3, with 9 nucleotides matching TRBD1. The receptor's source is a woman in her 30s with COVID-19, enrolled during active disease. The sample consisted of peripheral blood. CDR3 DNA sequence: TGCGCCAGCAGCTTGGGGGTCGGGACAGGGAATCTTCGCTCTGGAAACACCATATATTTT. It encodes CASSLGVGTGNLRSGNTIYF.